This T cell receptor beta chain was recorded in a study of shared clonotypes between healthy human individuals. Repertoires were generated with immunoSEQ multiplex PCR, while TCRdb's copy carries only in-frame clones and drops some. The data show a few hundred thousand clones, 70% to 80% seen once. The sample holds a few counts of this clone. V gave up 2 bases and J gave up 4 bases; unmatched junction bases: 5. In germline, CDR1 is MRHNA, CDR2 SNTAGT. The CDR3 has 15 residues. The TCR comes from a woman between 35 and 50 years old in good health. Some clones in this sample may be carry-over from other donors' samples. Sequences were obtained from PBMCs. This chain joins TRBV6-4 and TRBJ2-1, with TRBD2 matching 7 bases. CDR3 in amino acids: CASSDGEREYNEQFF. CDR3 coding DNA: TGTGCCAGCAGTGACGGGGAGCGGGAATACAATGAGCAGTTCTTC.